These 12 T cell receptor beta chains were sequenced from one sample in a study of blood T cell repertoires in COVID-19. Sequencing used immunoSEQ multiplex PCR; TCRdb keeps in-frame clones, though not all of them. The sample yields about 25,000 clones, roughly 89% seen once. Sequenced: peripheral blood. These receptors all stem from a human donor with active COVID-19. The donor label of this sample is uncertain.

The rearrangement links TRBV19 to TRBJ2-7; D gene uncertain. Trimming shortened V by 0 bases and J by 0 bases, and 6 bases separated the two germline ends. This CDR3 region has 14 residues. CDR1 and CDR2 (germline): LNHDA, SQIVND (reference sequence). Here the CDR3 reads CASSIDPYSYEQYF. The CDR3 DNA reads TGTGCCAGTAGTATAGACCCTTACTCCTACGAGCAGTACTTC.

This chain links TRBV29-1 with TRBJ1-2; 7 bases map to TRBD1. This CDR3 contains 13 residues. With V trimmed by 5 bases and J by 4 bases, 7 bases remained unmatched. The germline V gene encodes CDR1 SQVTM and CDR2 ANQGSEA. The CDR3 nucleotides are TGCAGCGTTTCGGCCGGGACAGCCTATGGCTACACCTTC. Translated: CSVSAGTAYGYTF.

The rearrangement links TRBV9 to TRBJ2-1; possible D gene TRBD2, 6 bases. V was pared by 4 bases and J by 0 bases, with 14 bases between. The CDR3 sequence is 16 residues long. Germline values: CDR1 SGDLS, CDR2 YYNGEE. The CDR3 spells CASSTEGWGSYNEQFF. CDR3 nucleotide sequence: TGTGCCAGCAGCACGGAGGGTTGGGGCTCCTACAATGAGCAGTTCTTC.

This clone was detected a few times. The CDR3 region has the DNA TGTGCCAGCAGCCCCCCCCCGGGAGCTTCCTACAATGAGCAGTTCTTC. This codes for CASSPPPGASYNEQFF. The J gene is TRBJ2-1, the V gene TRBV5-4; D may be TRBD2 (6 bases). The CDR3 has 16 residues. Trimming shortened V by 4 bases and J by 1 base, and 15 bases separated the two germline ends. Germline CDR1 reads SGHNT; CDR2 reads YYREEE (reference sequence).

V is TRBV27 and J is TRBJ2-1; the match to TRBD2 covers 12 bases. CDR3 length: 17 residues. From germline, CDR1 is MNHEY and CDR2 SMNVEV (reference sequence). V lost 7 bases and J lost 4; bases outside the gene matches: 11. This CDR3 is CASNWIGLAGQYNEQFF. DNA of the CDR3: TGTGCCAGCAACTGGATCGGACTAGCGGGACAATACAATGAGCAGTTCTTC.

This rearrangement joins TRBV19 to TRBJ1-1; 7 bases agree with TRBD1. Germline V gives CDR1 LNHDA, CDR2 SQIVND (reference sequence). The CDR3 contains 15 residues. V lost 5 bases to trimming and J lost 6 bases; unmatched junction nucleotides: 12. The CDR3 DNA reads TGTGCCAGTAGTGCAGCACAGGGGAATGTGGCTGAAGCTTTCTTT. It codes for CASSAAQGNVAEAFF.

V gene TRBV24-1 combines with J gene TRBJ2-5; D is possibly TRBD1 (5 bases). In germline, CDR1 is KGHDR, CDR2 SFDVKD. This CDR3 has 12 residues. Trimming cost V 12 bases and J 4 bases, with 14 bases left between them. CDR3 bases: TGTGCCGCCAAAGGGGAAGGAGAGACCCAGTACTTC. Its protein is CAAKGEGETQYF.

This clone was detected a few times. Other DNA sequences in this specimen translate into the identical CDR3. The rearrangement joins TRBV28 to TRBJ2-1; TRBD2 agrees at 7 bases. Germline assignment: CDR1 MDHEN and CDR2 SYDVKM. Unmatched junction bases numbered 9, after V lost 5 bases and J lost 5 bases. This CDR3 comprises 15 residues. This CDR3 reads CASSLLAGGNNEQFF. The CDR3 coding sequence is TGTGCCAGCAGTCTATTAGCGGGTGGAAACAATGAGCAGTTCTTC. The variable domain in full, with the rest retrieved from reference TRBV28 and TRBJ2-1, is DVKVTQSSRYLVKRTGEKVFLECVQDMDHENMFWYRQDPGLGLRLIYFSYDVKMKEKGDIPEGYSVSREKKERFSLILESASTNQTSMYLCASSLLAGGNNEQFFGPGTRLTVL.

Notes on this clone: The identical CDR3 is also encoded by other nucleotide sequences in the sample. The gene calls are TRBV7-3 and TRBJ2-1; weak D call: TRBD1 (5 bases). The germline V and J ends were trimmed by 2 bases and 6 bases, with 8 bases remaining between them. CDR3 length: 13 amino acids. Germline V lookup: CDR1 SGHTA, CDR2 FQGTGA. The CDR3 region has the DNA TGTGCCAGCAGCTTATCAGGGTCCAATGAGCAGTTCTTC. The encoded protein is CASSLSGSNEQFF.

The chain joins TRBV5-6 to TRBJ1-5; the D is unclear. Per germline, CDR1 SGHDT and CDR2 YYEEEE. Trimming cost V 0 bases and J 8 bases, with 15 bases left between them. This CDR3 is 15 amino acids long. CDR3 region: CASSLAEGVMEPQHF. The CDR3 DNA is TGTGCCAGCAGCTTGGCCGAAGGAGTCATGGAGCCCCAGCATTTT.

The chain is built from TRBV19 and TRBJ1-5; the D gene is possibly TRBD1 (6 bases). Germline V gives CDR1 LNHDA, CDR2 SQIVND (reference sequence). CDR3 length equals 16 residues. V dropped 5 bases and J dropped 6 bases, with 20 bases sitting between them. CDR3 loop: CASSPSGPGVGQPQHF. CDR3 nucleotides: TGTGCCAGTAGTCCCTCCGGACCAGGGGTCGGTCAGCCCCAGCATTTT. The full variable domain, with the rest looked up from reference TRBV19 and TRBJ1-5, is DGGITQSPKYLFRKEGQNVTLSCEQNLNHDAMYWYRQDPGQGLRLIYYSQIVNDFQKGDIAEGYSVSREKKESFPLTVTSAQKNPTAFYLCASSPSGPGVGQPQHFGDGTRLSIL.

The chain links TRBV2 to TRBJ2-7, with 10 bases fitting TRBD1. CDR3 size: 14 residues. After removal of 9 bases from V and 5 bases from J, the junction contained 10 bases not matched to a gene. The germline V gene encodes CDR1 SNHLY and CDR2 FYNNEI. The CDR3 region has the DNA TGTGCCAGAGGGACCGGGACAGGGGTAAACGAGCAGTACTTC. Its protein product is CARGTGTGVNEQYF.